Given below is one T cell receptor (beta chain) in context. Clones were read by immunoSEQ multiplex PCR, and TCRdb kept only the in-frame ones, dropping some. This table has 40,000 or so clones, 70% to 85% appearing once. This entry comes from a study of glioma-infiltrating T cells after dendritic cell vaccination. Overall study: Patients had newly diagnosed or recurrent glioblastoma and received dendritic cell vaccines.

The clonotype comes from a human donor with glioblastoma. Material: blood, obtained before dendritic cell vaccination.

The CDR3 DNA sequence: TGCGCCAGCAGCATTAAATTGACAGAAAACCAAGAGACCCAGTACTTC. Encoded protein: CASSIKLTENQETQYF. J is TRBJ2-5 and V is TRBV5-1; possible D gene TRBD1, 5 bases. The CDR3 totals 16 residues. CDR1 is SGHRS and CDR2 is YFSETQ in the germline V gene. Deletions cut 4 bases from V and 0 bases from J, with 16 bases between.